Listed below are T cell receptor beta chains from one sample, sequenced in a study of blood T cell repertoires in COVID-19. Profiling relied on immunoSEQ multiplex PCR, and the TCRdb table lists in-frame clones only, not all of them. The data show about 270,000 clones, more than 70% seen once. What was sequenced was peripheral blood. Every receptor here comes from a woman over 75 with COVID-19, enrolled during active disease. CDR3s include the opening cysteine and the closing phenylalanine or tryptophan. The D gene is left open where the match is weak. Clone sizes are given selectively: once, few, many, or a class where the clone is expanded.

j_gene | v_gene | abundance | d_gene | CDR3nt | CDR3aa
TRBJ2-3 | TRBV19 | . | . | TGTGCCAGTAGTACCTACTTGACAGATACGCAGTATTTT | CASSTYLTDTQYF
TRBJ2-5 | TRBV5-1 | . | . | TGCGCCAGCAGCTATTACGAGCGGGCTGGGGAGACCCAGTACTTC | CASSYYERAGETQYF
TRBJ1-1 | TRBV6-5 | few | . | TGTGCCAGCAGTTACAGGGAGTTGAACACTGAAGCTTTCTTT | CASSYRELNTEAFF
TRBJ2-5 | TRBV11-3 | . | TRBD2 | TGTGCCAGCAGCTTAGAAAGCGGGGGAGAGACCCAGTACTTC | CASSLESGGETQYF
TRBJ1-5 | TRBV5-4 | . | TRBD1 | TGTGCCAGCAGCCTTGACAGGGGATCAAATCAGCCCCAGCATTTT | CASSLDRGSNQPQHF
TRBJ1-2 | TRBV18 | . | TRBD1 | TGTGCCAGCTCACCACCGGGACAGGGTAGAGGAATCTATGGCTACACCTTC | CASSPPGQGRGIYGYTF
TRBJ1-6 | TRBV5-1 | . | TRBD1 | TGCGCCAGCAGCGCACGGACAGGGGGTGATTCACCCCTCCACTTT | CASSARTGGDSPLHF
TRBJ1-5 | TRBV27 | . | TRBD1 | TGTGCCAGCAGTTCCCGGGACAGGGGGTATCAGCCCCAGCATTTT | CASSSRDRGYQPQHF
TRBJ2-1 | TRBV5-4 | . | TRBD2 | TGTGCCAGCAGCTCGACTAGCGGGGAGGTGGATGAGCAGTTCTTC | CASSSTSGEVDEQFF
TRBJ2-2 | TRBV3-1/TRBV3-2 | . | TRBD2 | TGTGCCAGCAGCCAAGGCGGGGGCGGGGAGCTGTTTTTT | CASSQGGGGELFF
TRBJ1-4 | TRBV19 | . | TRBD1 | TGTGCCAGTAGTCCCGGGACAGCCGGGAATGAAAAACTGTTTTTT | CASSPGTAGNEKLFF
TRBJ1-1 | TRBV2 | . | TRBD1 | TGTGCCAGCAGGCCCGGGACAGGGGGTACTGAAGCTTTCTTT | CASRPGTGGTEAFF
TRBJ2-7 | TRBV28 | . | . | TGTGCCAGCAGACATACCTCATACGAGCAGTACTTC | CASRHTSYEQYF
TRBJ1-2 | TRBV10-3 | . | TRBD1 | TGTGCCATCACCGGACAGGGAGGGTATGGCTACACCTTC | CAITGQGGYGYTF
TRBJ1-4 | TRBV10-3 | . | . | TGTGCCATCAGTGAGAGCGGGGGGCAGTATGAAAAACTGTTTTTT | CAISESGGQYEKLFF
TRBJ1-5 | TRBV2 | . | . | TGTGCCAGCAGTGCGGAGGGTCAGCCCCAGCATTTT | CASSAEGQPQHF
TRBJ2-3 | TRBV7-3 | . | TRBD2 | TGTGCCAGCAGCTTAAATTCAGCGGGGGTTCGCACAGATACGCAGTATTTT | CASSLNSAGVRTDTQYF
TRBJ1-1 | TRBV14 | . | . | TGTGCCAGCAGCCGAAGACAGACACATTTGAACACTGAAGCTTTCTTT | CASSRRQTHLNTEAFF
TRBJ1-1 | TRBV4-2 | . | . | TGTGCCAGCAACCTACAGGGCATGAACACTGAAGCTTTCTTT | CASNLQGMNTEAFF
TRBJ1-2 | TRBV7-9 | . | . | TGTGCCAGCAGCGTCGGTATGGTATTGGGCAGTGGCTACACCTTC | CASSVGMVLGSGYTF
TRBJ2-5 | TRBV19 | . | . | TGTGCCAGTAGTATCCAGGGAGGTGGGAGCGGTGTAGAGACCCAGTACTTC | CASSIQGGGSGVETQYF
TRBJ2-2 | TRBV12-5 | . | TRBD1 | TGTGCTAGTGGTTTGGTCCCCTTGGACAGGATTAACACCGGGGAGCTGTTTTTT | CASGLVPLDRINTGELFF
TRBJ2-2 | TRBV14 | . | . | TGTGCCAGCAGCCGTTACAGGGACACCGGGGAGCTGTTTTTT | CASSRYRDTGELFF
TRBJ1-4 | TRBV5-1 | . | TRBD1 | TGCGCCAGCAGCTCCCGGACAGGAAGTCCTGAAAAACTGTTTTTT | CASSSRTGSPEKLFF
TRBJ1-1 | TRBV5-1 | . | TRBD1 | TGCGCCAGCAGCTTGCTTGGGACAGGCCGAGAGTCTGAAGCTTTCTTT | CASSLLGTGRESEAFF
TRBJ2-1 | TRBV18 | . | . | TGTGCCAGCTCTCTTGGGTGGGGGCCACACAATGAGCAGTTCTTC | CASSLGWGPHNEQFF